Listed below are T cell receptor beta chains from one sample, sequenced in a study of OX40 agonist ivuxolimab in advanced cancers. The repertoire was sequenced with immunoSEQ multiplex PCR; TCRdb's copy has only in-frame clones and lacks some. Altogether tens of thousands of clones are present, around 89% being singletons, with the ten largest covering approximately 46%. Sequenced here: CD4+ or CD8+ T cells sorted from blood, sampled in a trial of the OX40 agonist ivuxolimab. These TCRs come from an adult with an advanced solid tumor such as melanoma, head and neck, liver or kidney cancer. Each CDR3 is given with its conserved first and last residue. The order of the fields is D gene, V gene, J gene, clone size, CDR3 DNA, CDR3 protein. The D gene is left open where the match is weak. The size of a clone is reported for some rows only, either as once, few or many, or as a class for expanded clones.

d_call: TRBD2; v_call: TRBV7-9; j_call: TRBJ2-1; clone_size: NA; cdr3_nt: TGTGCCAGCAGCCCCGGGACTAGTGCCTACAATGAGCAGTTCTTC; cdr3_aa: CASSPGTSAYNEQFF
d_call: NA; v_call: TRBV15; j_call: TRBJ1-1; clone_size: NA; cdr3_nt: TGTGCCACCAGCAGGGGAGCTGCGCAGGGAGGACCTGAAGCTTTCTTT; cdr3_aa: CATSRGAAQGGPEAFF
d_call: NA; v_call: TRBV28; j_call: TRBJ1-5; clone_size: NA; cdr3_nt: TGTGCCAGCAGTGGAGACGGGGATAGCAATCAGCCCCAGCATTTT; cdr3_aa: CASSGDGDSNQPQHF
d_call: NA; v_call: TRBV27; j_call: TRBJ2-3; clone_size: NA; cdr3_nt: TGTGCCAGCAGTTTGTCGGCGTATAGCACAGATACGCAGTATTTT; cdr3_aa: CASSLSAYSTDTQYF
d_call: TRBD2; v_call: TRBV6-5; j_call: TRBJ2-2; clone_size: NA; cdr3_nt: TGTGCCAGCAGTACACTAGCGGGGGGAACCGGGGAGCTGTTTTTT; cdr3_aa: CASSTLAGGTGELFF
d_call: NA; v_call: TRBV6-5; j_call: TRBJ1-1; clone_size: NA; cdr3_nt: TGTGCCAGCAGTTACTCAACAGGGAAGCCTGAAGCTTTCTTT; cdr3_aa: CASSYSTGKPEAFF
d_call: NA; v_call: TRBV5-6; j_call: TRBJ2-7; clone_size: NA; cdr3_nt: TGTGCCAGCAGCTTGAGACAGTCCTCCTACGAGCAGTACTTC; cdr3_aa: CASSLRQSSYEQYF
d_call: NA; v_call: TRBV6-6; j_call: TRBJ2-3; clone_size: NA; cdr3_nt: TGTGCCACCTCCGGGCCAGATACGCAGTATTTT; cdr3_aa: CATSGPDTQYF
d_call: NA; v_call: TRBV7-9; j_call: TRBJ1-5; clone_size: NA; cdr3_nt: TGTGCCAGCAGCTTAGTCTATGGGGCCCAGCATTTT; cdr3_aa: CASSLVYGAQHF
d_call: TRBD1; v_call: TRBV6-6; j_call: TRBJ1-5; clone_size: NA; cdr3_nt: TGTGCCAGCACTTCAGGGGGAAGCAATCAGCCCCAGCATTTT; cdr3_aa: CASTSGGSNQPQHF
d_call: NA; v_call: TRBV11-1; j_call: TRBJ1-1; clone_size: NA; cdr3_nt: TGTGCCAGCAGCTTCGGCTACTTGAACACTGAAGCTTTCTTT; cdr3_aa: CASSFGYLNTEAFF
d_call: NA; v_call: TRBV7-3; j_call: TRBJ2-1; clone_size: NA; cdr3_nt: TGTGCCAGCAGCTCTGAGGGCAATGAGCAGTTCTTC; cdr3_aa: CASSSEGNEQFF
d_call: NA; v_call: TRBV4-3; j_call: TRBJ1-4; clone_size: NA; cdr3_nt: TGCGCCAGCAGCCCCAGTCAGGGAACTAATGAAAAACTGTTTTTT; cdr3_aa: CASSPSQGTNEKLFF
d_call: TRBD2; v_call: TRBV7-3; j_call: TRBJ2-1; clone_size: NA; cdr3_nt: TGTGCCAGCAGCCCACCTAGCGGGGGGTTGAATGAGCAGTTCTTC; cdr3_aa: CASSPPSGGLNEQFF
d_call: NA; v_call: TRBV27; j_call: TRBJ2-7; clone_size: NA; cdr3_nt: TGTGCCAGCAGTTTATCGAAGTCAGGGTTCTACTACGAGCAGTACTTC; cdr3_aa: CASSLSKSGFYYEQYF
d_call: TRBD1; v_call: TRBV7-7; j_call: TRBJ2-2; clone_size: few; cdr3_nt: TGTGCTAGCAGCTTGGCACCGGGACAGGACCGCGGGGAGCTGTTTTTT; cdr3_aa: CASSLAPGQDRGELFF
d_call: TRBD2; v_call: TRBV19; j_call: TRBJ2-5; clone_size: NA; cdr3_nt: TGTGCCAGTAGTATGGTAGCGGGGGGGCCCTCAGAGACCCAGTACTTC; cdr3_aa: CASSMVAGGPSETQYF
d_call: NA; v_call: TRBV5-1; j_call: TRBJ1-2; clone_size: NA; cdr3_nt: TGCGCCAGCAGCTTATTCGGGGGTGATGGCTACACCTTC; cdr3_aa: CASSLFGGDGYTF
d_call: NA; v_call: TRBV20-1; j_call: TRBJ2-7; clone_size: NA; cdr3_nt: TGCAGTGCGGAGGACTCCTACGAGCAGTACTTC; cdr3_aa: CSAEDSYEQYF
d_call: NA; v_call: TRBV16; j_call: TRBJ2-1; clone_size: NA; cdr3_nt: TGTGCCAGCAGCCAATCACTTTATGAGCAGTTCTTC; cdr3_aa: CASSQSLYEQFF
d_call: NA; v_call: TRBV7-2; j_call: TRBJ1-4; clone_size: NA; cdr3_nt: TGTGCCAGCAGCTTAAGATCAGGGTCCTATGTTGCAACTAATGAAAAACTGTTTTTT; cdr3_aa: CASSLRSGSYVATNEKLFF
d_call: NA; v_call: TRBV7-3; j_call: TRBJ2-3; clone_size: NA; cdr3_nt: TGTGCCAGCAGCTTAATCCCAGGGCCTACTAGCACAGATACGCAGTATTTT; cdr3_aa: CASSLIPGPTSTDTQYF
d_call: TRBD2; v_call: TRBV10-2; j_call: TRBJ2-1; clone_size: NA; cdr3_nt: TGCGCCAGCAGCCCTACTAGCGGATTAGGGAATGAGCAGTTCTTC; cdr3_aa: CASSPTSGLGNEQFF
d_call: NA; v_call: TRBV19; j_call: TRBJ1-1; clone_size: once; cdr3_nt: TGTGCCAGTAGTCCTGCCGGGGGCACTGAAGCTTTCTTT; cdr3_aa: CASSPAGGTEAFF
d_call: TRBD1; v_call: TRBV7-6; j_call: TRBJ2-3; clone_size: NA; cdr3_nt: TGTGCCAGCAGCTTAAAAGGGGGCCCAGATACGCAGTATTTT; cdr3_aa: CASSLKGGPDTQYF
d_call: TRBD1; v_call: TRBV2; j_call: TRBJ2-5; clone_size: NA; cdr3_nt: TGTGCCAGCAGAGAAATGGCCTCAGGGGGGACCCAGTACTTC; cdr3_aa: CASREMASGGTQYF
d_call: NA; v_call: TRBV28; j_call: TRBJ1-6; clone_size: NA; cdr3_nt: TGTGCCAGCGACAAACGCCGGGGACAAGCGAGTTCACCCCTCCACTTT; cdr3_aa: CASDKRRGQASSPLHF
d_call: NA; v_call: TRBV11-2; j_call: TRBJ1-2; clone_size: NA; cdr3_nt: TGTGCCAGCAGCTCCGGGGCCGGATATATAGACTATGGCTACACCTTC; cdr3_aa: CASSSGAGYIDYGYTF
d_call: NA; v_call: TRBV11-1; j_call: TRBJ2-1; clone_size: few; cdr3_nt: TGTGCCAGCAGCTTGGGCCCCCGTGAGCAGTTCTTC; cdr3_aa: CASSLGPREQFF
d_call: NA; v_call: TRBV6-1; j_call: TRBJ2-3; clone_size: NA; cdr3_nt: TGTGCCAGCAGTGCCCTTGGCACGGGGCATAGCACAGATACGCAGTATTTT; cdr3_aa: CASSALGTGHSTDTQYF
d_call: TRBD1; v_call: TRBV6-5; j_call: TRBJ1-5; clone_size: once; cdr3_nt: TGTGCCAGCAGTTGGGGACAGGGAAATCAGCCCCAGCATTTT; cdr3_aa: CASSWGQGNQPQHF
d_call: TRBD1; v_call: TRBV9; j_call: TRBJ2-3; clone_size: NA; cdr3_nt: TGTGCCAGCAGCGTAGGGACAGGGATCACAGATACGCAGTATTTT; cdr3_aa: CASSVGTGITDTQYF
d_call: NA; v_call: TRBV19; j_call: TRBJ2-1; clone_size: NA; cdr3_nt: TGTGCCAGTAGTACTAGGACAGATCTAAATGAGCAGTTCTTC; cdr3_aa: CASSTRTDLNEQFF
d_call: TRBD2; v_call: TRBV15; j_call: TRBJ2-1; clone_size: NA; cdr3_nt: TGTGCCACCAGGTGGACTAGCGGGGGGCCGGAGCAGTTCTTC; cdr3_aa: CATRWTSGGPEQFF
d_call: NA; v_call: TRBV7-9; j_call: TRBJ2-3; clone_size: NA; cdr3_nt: TGTGCCAGCAGCTTAGAACAGAGCACAGATACGCAGTATTTT; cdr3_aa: CASSLEQSTDTQYF
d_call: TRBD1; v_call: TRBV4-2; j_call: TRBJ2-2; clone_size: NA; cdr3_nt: TGTGCCAGCAGCCGCACAGGGGCAGATGGCGGGGAGCTGTTTTTT; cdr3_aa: CASSRTGADGGELFF
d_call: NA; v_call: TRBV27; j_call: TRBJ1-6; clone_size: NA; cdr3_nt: TGTGCCAGCAGCCCATCAGAAAATTATAATTCACCCCTCCACTTT; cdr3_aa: CASSPSENYNSPLHF
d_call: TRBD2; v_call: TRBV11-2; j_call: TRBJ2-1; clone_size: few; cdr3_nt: TGTGCCAGCAGCTTCAGCGGGGGTACGTATGAGCAGTTCTTC; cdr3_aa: CASSFSGGTYEQFF
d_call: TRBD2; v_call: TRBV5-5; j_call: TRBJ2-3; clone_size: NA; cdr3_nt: TGTGCCAGCAGCACAGGACTAGCGGGAGTCTGGGATACGCAGTATTTT; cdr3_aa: CASSTGLAGVWDTQYF
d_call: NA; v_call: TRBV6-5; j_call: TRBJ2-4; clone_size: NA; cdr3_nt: TGTGCCAGCAGTAACTACCCTGGGGTAATTGGGGACATTCAGTACTTC; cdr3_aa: CASSNYPGVIGDIQYF
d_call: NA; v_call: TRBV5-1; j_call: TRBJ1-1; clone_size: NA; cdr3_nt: TGCGCCAGCAGCCTGACTGGGAACACTGAAGCTTTCTTT; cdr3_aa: CASSLTGNTEAFF
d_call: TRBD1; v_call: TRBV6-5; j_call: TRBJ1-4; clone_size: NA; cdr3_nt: TGTGCCAGCAGGACGACAGGGGGCTATGAAAAACTGTTTTTT; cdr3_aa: CASRTTGGYEKLFF
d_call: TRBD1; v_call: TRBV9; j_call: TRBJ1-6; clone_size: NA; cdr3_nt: TGTGCCAGCAGCGCAAGACAGGGACCTAATTCACCCCTCCACTTT; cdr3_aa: CASSARQGPNSPLHF
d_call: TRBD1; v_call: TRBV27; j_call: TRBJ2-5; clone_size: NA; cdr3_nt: TGTGCCAGCACTCCAGGGACAGGGCCGAGGGAGACCCAGTACTTC; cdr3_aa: CASTPGTGPRETQYF
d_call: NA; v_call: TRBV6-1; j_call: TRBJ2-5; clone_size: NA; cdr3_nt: TGTGCCAGCAGCCGCGGGGAAACCCAAGAGACCCAGTACTTC; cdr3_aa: CASSRGETQETQYF